The 10 T cell receptor beta chains in this list originate from one sample, sequenced in a study of blood T cell repertoires in COVID-19. Only in-frame clones appear in the TCRdb table, and some are missing; sequencing was by immunoSEQ multiplex PCR. The table shows a few hundred thousand clones, with 84% occurring only once. The material sequenced was peripheral blood. The receptors here all came from a woman aged 80 or older with COVID-19, enrolled during active disease.

V and J are TRBV2 and TRBJ2-3; D might be TRBD2 (6 bases). V lost 4 bases and J 5 bases, leaving 16 bases between the germline ends. Germline V gives CDR1 SNHLY, CDR2 FYNNEI. The CDR3 has 15 amino acids. The CDR3 reads CASSATSLTLDTQYF. CDR3 bases: TGTGCCAGCAGTGCGACTAGTCTGACTCTAGATACGCAGTATTTT.

About this clone: The germline gene is not matched at one end of the junction; a read error may be the cause. The chain links TRBV5-4 to TRBJ2-3; maybe TRBD1 (6 bases). Germline CDR1 is SGHNT and CDR2 is YYREEE (reference sequence). This CDR3 comprises 14 residues. The CDR3 region is CASTLGASTDTQYF. The CDR3 DNA follows: TGTGCCAGCACCTTGGGGGCCAGCACAGATACGCAGTATTTT.

This rearrangement joins TRBV5-4 to TRBJ2-5, with D maybe TRBD1 (5 bases). Deletions cut 0 bases from V and 2 bases from J, with 14 bases between. This CDR3 comprises 16 residues. The germline V gene has CDR1 SGHNT and CDR2 YYREEE (reference sequence). DNA of the CDR3: TGTGCCAGCAGCTTGGGGGGCCCGCGGAGACAAGAGACCCAGTACTTC. Amino acids: CASSLGGPRRQETQYF.

V gene TRBV5-1 combines with J gene TRBJ2-2; 8 positions agree with TRBD1. Trimming took 5 bases from V and 1 from J; bases not matched to a gene: 4. This CDR3 comprises 15 residues. The V gene's germline CDR1 is SGHRS and CDR2 YFSETQ. This CDR3 is CASSSGTGNTGELFF. CDR3 DNA: TGCGCCAGCAGTTCCGGGACAGGGAACACCGGGGAGCTGTTTTTT.

The chain joins TRBV28 to TRBJ2-7; 8 bases match TRBD1. The length of the CDR3 is 14 residues. CDR1 is MDHEN, CDR2 SYDVKM, per germline. The CDR3 DNA follows: TGTGCCAGCAATTTAGGACAGGGCGCCTACGAGCAGTACGTC. Encoded protein: CASNLGQGAYEQYV.

V and J are TRBV2 and TRBJ1-2; perhaps TRBD1 as D (6 bases). Per the germline V gene, CDR1 is SNHLY and CDR2 is FYNNEI. V lost 4 bases and J 8 bases, leaving 14 bases between the germline ends. The CDR3 consists of 13 residues. The CDR3 region is CASSGDGTSGYTF. CDR3 nucleotides: TGTGCCAGCAGTGGGGACGGGACAAGCGGCTACACCTTC.

The chain employs TRBV7-9 and TRBJ2-3; 7 bases align to TRBD2. CDR1 is SEHNR, CDR2 FQNEAQ, per germline (reference sequence). The CDR3 runs to 16 residues. Unmatched junction bases numbered 7, after V lost 1 base and J lost 3 bases. This chain's CDR3 is CASSLDGAGLTDTQYF. The CDR3 nucleotides are TGTGCCAGCAGCTTAGATGGAGCGGGGTTGACAGATACGCAGTATTTT. The full variable domain, rest sourced from reference TRBV7-9 and TRBJ2-3, is DTGVSQNPRHKITKRGQNVTFRCDPISEHNRLYWYRQTLGQGPEFLTYFQNEAQLEKSRLLSDRFSAERPKGSFSTLEIQRTEQGDSAMYLCASSLDGAGLTDTQYFGPGTRLTVL.

This clone was recorded once. In DNA, the CDR3 is TGTGCCAGCCAACGAGGGCGGGCCACAGATACGCAGTATTTT. The encoded protein is CASQRGRATDTQYF. The chain recombines TRBV11-3 with TRBJ2-3, with D possibly matching TRBD2 (5 bases). Trimming left V 8 bases short and J 2 bases short, with 14 bases between. This CDR3 is built from 14 residues. The germline V gene has CDR1 SGHNT and CDR2 YENEEA.

V usage is TRBV7-2 and J usage is TRBJ2-7, with D hard to call. This CDR3 is built from 13 residues. Per the germline V gene, CDR1 is SGHTA and CDR2 is FQGNSA. The ends were cut back, 5 bases at V and 0 bases at J, with 8 bases in the middle. CDR3 nucleotide sequence: TGTGCCAGCAGCCTCTGGGCCTCCTACGAGCAGTACGTC. It translates to CASSLWASYEQYV.

The chain links TRBV10-3 to TRBJ1-2; D unclear. The V gene's germline CDR1 is ENHRY and CDR2 SYGVKD. The V end was cut by 0 bases, the J end by 7 bases, with 15 bases between. The length of the CDR3 is 15 residues. CDR3 in DNA: TGTGCCATCAGTGAGTCGACGGCGGCAGCCGTTGGCTACACCTTC. This sequence encodes CAISESTAAAVGYTF.